Each of the 17 T cell receptor beta chains below was sequenced from the same sample in a study of blood T cell repertoires in COVID-19. Sequencing was performed with immunoSEQ multiplex PCR; in TCRdb, only in-frame clones are kept and a portion is missing. The data show fewer than 500,000 clones, with more than 75% seen just once and 1.3% held by the top ten. Material: PBMCs or T cells enriched from blood (not recorded which). These receptors originate from a man aged 25 to 40 who had recovered from COVID-19.

V usage is TRBV4-1 and J usage is TRBJ1-2; D perhaps matches TRBD1 (5 bases). Trimming shortened V by 1 base and J by 3 bases, and 15 bases separated the two germline ends. The CDR3 consists of 16 residues. The germline gives CDR1 MGHRA, CDR2 YSYEKL. DNA of the CDR3: TGCGCCAGCAGCCAAGGGAGTGGCAGGGTGGACTATGGCTACACCTTC. Translation gives CASSQGSGRVDYGYTF.

V usage is TRBV5-1 and J usage is TRBJ1-2; D gene ambiguous. The CDR3 is 17 amino acids. Trimming cost V 0 bases and J 0 bases, with 15 bases left between them. Per germline, CDR1 SGHRS and CDR2 YFSETQ. CDR3 DNA sequence: TGCGCCAGCAGCTTGGAATTCTCATCGGGAGCTAACTATGGCTACACCTTC. Its protein product is CASSLEFSSGANYGYTF.

CDR3 in DNA: TGTGCCATCAGTGAGTCGAGCGTCCCCTATGGCTACACCTTC. Translation: CAISESSVPYGYTF. V usage is TRBV10-3 and J usage is TRBJ1-2, with D hard to call. This CDR3 is 14 amino acids long. Between the trimmed V and J ends, which lost 0 bases and 4 bases, there was a span of 9 bases. The germline gives CDR1 ENHRY, CDR2 SYGVKD.

The chain has TRBV29-1 and TRBJ2-7, with D possibly TRBD2 on 5 matching bases. CDR3 length: 14 residues. Trimming took off 2 bases at V and 6 bases at J, with 17 bases between the two ends. CDR1 and CDR2 from the germline V gene are SQVTM and ANQGSEA. This chain's CDR3 is CSVESGILAGEQYF. The CDR3 DNA reads as TGCAGCGTTGAAAGCGGCATACTGGCCGGCGAGCAGTACTTC.

This clone was recorded only once. The V call is TRBV11-2, the J call TRBJ2-1; 7 bases are shared with TRBD1. Per germline, CDR1 SGHAT and CDR2 FQNNGV. Trimming at V came to 6 bases and at J to 2 bases, leaving 7 bases not matched to a gene. The CDR3 consists of 15 residues. CDR3 coding DNA: TGTGCCAGCAGTTTAAACAGGGGTACCTACAATGAGCAGTTCTTC. Residues: CASSLNRGTYNEQFF.

This chain connects TRBV6-5 to TRBJ2-2; tentatively, D is TRBD1 (5 bases). Germline V gene data show CDR1 as MNHEY and CDR2 as SVGAGI. Between the trimmed V and J ends, which lost 2 bases and 5 bases, there was a span of 6 bases. The CDR3 is 13 amino acids. This CDR3 reads CASSYKGTGELFF. CDR3 nucleotides: TGTGCCAGCAGTTACAAGGGGACCGGGGAGCTGTTTTTT.

This chain links TRBV4-1 with TRBJ2-5, with 9 bases fitting TRBD1. CDR1 and CDR2 from the germline V gene are MGHRA and YSYEKL. The CDR3 is 17 amino acids. V shed 3 bases and J 2 bases; nucleotides not matched to a gene: 10. CDR3 nucleotides: TGCGCCAGCAGCCAGGACAGGGGTCGGATACGACAAGAGACCCAGTACTTC. Translation gives CASSQDRGRIRQETQYF.

The chain carries TRBV19 and TRBJ1-5; D is perhaps TRBD1 (5 bases). The germline gives CDR1 LNHDA, CDR2 SQIVND (reference sequence). This CDR3 has 13 amino acids. V dropped 6 bases and J dropped 5 bases, with 11 bases sitting between them. The CDR3 region has the DNA TGTGCCAGTAGGGAGGGACTACATCAGCCCCAGCATTTT. The encoded protein is CASREGLHQPQHF.

The chain couples TRBV5-1 to TRBJ1-1, with D possibly TRBD1 on 5 matching bases. Deletions cut 4 bases from V and 3 bases from J, with 16 bases between. Germline lookup yields CDR1 SGHRS and CDR2 YFSETQ. This CDR3 spans 15 amino acids. DNA of the CDR3: TGCGCCAGCAGCACAATGGGCAGGGCGGACACTGAAGCTTTCTTT. Translated: CASSTMGRADTEAFF.

The chain uses TRBV2 and TRBJ1-1; D not certain. Germline CDR1 and CDR2: SNHLY and FYNNEI. The V end was cut by 3 bases, the J end by 1 base, with 6 bases between. The length of the CDR3 is 13 residues. Here the CDR3 DNA reads TGTGCCAGCAGTGAGTTAGAGAACACTGAAGCTTTCTTT. Translation: CASSELENTEAFF.

This clone is a singleton in its sample. The chain has TRBV5-1 and TRBJ1-1; tentatively, D is TRBD1 (5 bases). V was pared by 5 bases and J by 3 bases, with 17 bases between. This CDR3 has 15 amino acids. Germline-derived CDR1 and CDR2 are SGHRS and YFSETQ. The CDR3 sequence: CASRQAGWIDTEAFF. The CDR3 coding sequence is TGCGCCAGCAGGCAGGCAGGGTGGATTGACACTGAAGCTTTCTTT.

This chain connects TRBV6-5 to TRBJ1-1; 7 nucleotides agree with TRBD1. Germline lookup yields CDR1 MNHEY and CDR2 SVGAGI. Trimming cost V 6 bases and J 3 bases; bases outside gene matches: 10. This CDR3 has 15 amino acids. The CDR3 here is CASRSFEGAYTEAFF. The DNA of the CDR3 is TGTGCCAGCAGGAGCTTTGAGGGGGCTTACACTGAAGCTTTCTTT.

This clone has a single count. The CDR3 reads CAITDSYEQYF. The DNA for the CDR3 is TGTGCCATCACAGACTCCTACGAGCAGTACTTC. The chain links TRBV6-5 to TRBJ2-7, with unresolved D. The CDR3 consists of 11 residues. V dropped 10 bases and J dropped 0 bases, with 7 bases sitting between them. Per the germline V gene, CDR1 is MNHEY and CDR2 is SVGAGI.

This clone has a single count. This chain links TRBV3-1 (or the pseudogene TRBV3-2) with TRBJ2-7, with D possibly TRBD1 on 6 matching bases. Germline V lookup: CDR1 LGHDT, CDR2 YNNKEL (reference sequence). V shed 1 base and J shed 4 bases, with 14 bases lying between them. This CDR3 region has 15 residues. The CDR3: CASSQAQGGMYEQYF. The DNA for the CDR3 is TGTGCCAGCAGCCAAGCACAGGGCGGTATGTACGAGCAGTACTTC.

This rearrangement joins TRBV5-1 to TRBJ2-3, with TRBD2 matching over 8 bases. Trimming took 5 bases from V and 2 from J; bases not matched to a gene: 4. The CDR3 has 14 residues. The germline gives CDR1 SGHRS, CDR2 YFSETQ. The CDR3 region has the DNA TGCGCCAGCAGGGCGGGGGGTTACACAGATACGCAGTATTTT. This translates into CASRAGGYTDTQYF.

CDR3 in DNA: TGTGCCAGCAGTTTATCGCGGGGGCCCCCCGGGTACGAGCAGTACTTC. Its protein is CASSLSRGPPGYEQYF. The chain is built from TRBV27 and TRBJ2-7, with D possibly TRBD2 on 7 matching bases. The germline CDR1 and CDR2 sequences are MNHEY and SMNVEV (reference sequence). Trimming removed 0 bases from V and 4 bases from J, with 16 bases in between. The CDR3 runs to 16 residues.

This clone was counted a single time. This chain joins TRBV5-8 and TRBJ1-2; 11 bases agree with TRBD1. Germline trimming cut 0 bases from V and 3 bases from J; bases unmatched to any gene: 4. This CDR3 comprises 16 residues. Germline CDR1 is SGHTS and CDR2 is YDEGEE. CDR3 amino acids: CASSLGTGGADYGYTF. Here the CDR3 DNA reads TGTGCCAGCAGCTTGGGGACAGGGGGCGCAGACTATGGCTACACCTTC.